A selection of T cell receptor beta chains follows, all from one sample in a study of CD8+CD57+ T cells in acquired aplastic anemia. TCRdb reanalysed the reads using MiXCR and keeps one entry per CDR3 protein. The profile covers about 200,000 distinct CDR3 sequences, with 30% to 40% appearing a single time and 1% to 1.3% taken by the ten largest. The specimen was sorted CD4+, CD8+, or CD8+CD57+ T cells (not recorded which) from PBMCs. These receptors came from a human donor in good health, serving as a control. The CDR3 runs from the conserved cysteine through the conserved F or W. The order of the fields is clone size, D gene, J gene, V gene, CDR3 DNA, CDR3 protein. The D gene is left open where the match is weak. Not all rows give a size; the values are once, few, many and, for expanded clones, a class.

abundance: many
d_gene: TRBD1
j_gene: TRBJ2-2
v_gene: TRBV2
CDR3nt: TGTGCCAGCAGCCCCGGGACAGGGTCCGGGGAGCTGTTTTTT
CDR3aa: CASSPGTGSGELFF

abundance: .
d_gene: TRBD1
j_gene: TRBJ2-7
v_gene: TRBV7-8
CDR3nt: TGTGCCAGCTCCGGGACAGCCGTCTCCTACGAGCAGTACTTC
CDR3aa: CASSGTAVSYEQYF

abundance: many
d_gene: TRBD1
j_gene: TRBJ1-2
v_gene: TRBV20-1
CDR3nt: TGCAGTGCTAGAGCTTCGGTAGACAGGGGGAGTGGCTACACCTTC
CDR3aa: CSARASVDRGSGYTF

abundance: .
d_gene: TRBD1
j_gene: TRBJ2-3
v_gene: TRBV25-1
CDR3nt: TGTGCCAGCTCATCCGGGGACAGGGTGACCTTCACAGATACGCAGTATTTT
CDR3aa: CASSSGDRVTFTDTQYF

abundance: .
d_gene: .
j_gene: TRBJ1-5
v_gene: TRBV19
CDR3nt: TGTGCCAGTAGTATCGAAGGGCAACAGCCCCAGCATTTT
CDR3aa: CASSIEGQQPQHF

abundance: few
d_gene: TRBD1
j_gene: TRBJ2-3
v_gene: TRBV4-1
CDR3nt: TGCGCCAGCAGCCAAGTTGGGGGCAGGGGGCTGTATACGCAGTATTTT
CDR3aa: CASSQVGGRGLYTQYF

abundance: .
d_gene: TRBD1
j_gene: TRBJ2-5
v_gene: TRBV3-1
CDR3nt: TGTGCCAGCAGCCTTCACAGGGGTGGTCCCGAGACCCAGTACTTC
CDR3aa: CASSLHRGGPETQYF

abundance: .
d_gene: .
j_gene: TRBJ2-1
v_gene: TRBV13
CDR3nt: TGTGCCAGCAGCTCCGGGTACAATGAGCAGTTCTTC
CDR3aa: CASSSGYNEQFF

abundance: once
d_gene: TRBD2
j_gene: TRBJ2-1
v_gene: TRBV20-1
CDR3nt: TGCAGTGCAAGGACTAGCGGGGGTCCCTACAATGAGCAGTTCTTC
CDR3aa: CSARTSGGPYNEQFF

abundance: many
d_gene: .
j_gene: TRBJ2-7
v_gene: TRBV7-2
CDR3nt: TGTGCCAGCAGCTTCTTAACTGGGGGGAACTACGAGCAGTACTTC
CDR3aa: CASSFLTGGNYEQYF

abundance: few
d_gene: TRBD2
j_gene: TRBJ2-4
v_gene: TRBV11-2
CDR3nt: TGTGCCAGCAGCACAAATAGCGGGGGCCGGAACATTCAGTACTTC
CDR3aa: CASSTNSGGRNIQYF

abundance: .
d_gene: .
j_gene: TRBJ2-7
v_gene: TRBV20-1
CDR3nt: TGCAGTGCTAGAGAGGGTGGGAGGAACGAGCAGTACTTC
CDR3aa: CSAREGGRNEQYF

abundance: many
d_gene: .
j_gene: TRBJ1-2
v_gene: TRBV7-2
CDR3nt: TGTGCCAGCAGCCATCCAGGGAGCTATGGCTACACCTTC
CDR3aa: CASSHPGSYGYTF

abundance: many
d_gene: TRBD1
j_gene: TRBJ2-3
v_gene: TRBV11-1
CDR3nt: TGTGCCAGCAGCCCCCCGAGGGATAGGGGGCCAGATACGCAGTATTTT
CDR3aa: CASSPPRDRGPDTQYF

abundance: many
d_gene: .
j_gene: TRBJ2-7
v_gene: TRBV24-1
CDR3nt: TGTGCCACCAGTGATTCGGGCAGCACCTACGAGCAGTACTTC
CDR3aa: CATSDSGSTYEQYF

abundance: few
d_gene: .
j_gene: TRBJ1-2
v_gene: TRBV15
CDR3nt: TGTGCCACCAGCAGGGGGGGAGGGACTTATGGCTACACCTTC
CDR3aa: CATSRGGGTYGYTF

abundance: many
d_gene: .
j_gene: TRBJ2-3
v_gene: TRBV19
CDR3nt: TGTGCCAGTAGTTCGCGAGGCCAGGGTGTTGTCGCAGATACGCAGTATTTT
CDR3aa: CASSSRGQGVVADTQYF

abundance: once
d_gene: .
j_gene: TRBJ1-2
v_gene: TRBV10-3
CDR3nt: TGTGCCAGCAGTTACAACTCTGGCTACACCTTC
CDR3aa: CASSYNSGYTF

abundance: few
d_gene: .
j_gene: TRBJ2-1
v_gene: TRBV2
CDR3nt: TGTGCCAGCAGACCTGGGGGGCGCAATGAGCAGTTCTTC
CDR3aa: CASRPGGRNEQFF

abundance: .
d_gene: TRBD2
j_gene: TRBJ2-1
v_gene: TRBV9
CDR3nt: TGTGCCAGCAGCCAAACTAGCGGGGGGGCCCGTGAGCAGTTCTTC
CDR3aa: CASSQTSGGAREQFF